The 8 T cell receptor beta chains below all came from one sample that was sequenced in a study of tumor and adjacent non-tumor tissue in lung cancer. The library came from three nested PCR rounds adapted from ARM-PCR protocols. TCRdb reanalysed the multiplex PCR reads using MiXCR and keeps one entry per CDR3 protein. The sample has some 99,000 distinct CDR3 sequences; more than 60% are singletons. RNA was extracted from bulk tissue without any cell sorting. Input material: lung tumor tissue. The receptors stem from a woman in her sixties or seventies with non-small cell lung cancer.

A note on this clonotype: Possible read error: a much larger clone is one base away. The chain has TRBV28 and TRBJ1-2; tentatively, D is TRBD1 (6 bases). Germline V gene lookup returns CDR1 MDHEN and CDR2 SYDVKM. This CDR3 has 14 amino acids. CDR3 residues: CAGSTPGQNWGYTF. For the CDR3, the DNA is TGTGCCGGCAGTACCCCAGGACAGAACTGGGGCTACACCTTC.

This clonotype was observed a few times. This clone may be a read error of a much larger clone one base away. V and J are TRBV10-3 and TRBJ1-1; D is unclear. The CDR3 has 12 amino acids. The ends were cut back, 6 bases at V and 1 base at J, with 6 bases in the middle. The germline V gene encodes CDR1 ENHRY and CDR2 SYGVKD. CDR3 amino acids: CAISNANTEAFF. In nucleotides, the CDR3 is TGTGCCATCAGCAACGCGAACACTGAAGCTTTCTTT.

Of note for this clonotype: Mismatch with germline at one junction end may stem from a read error. CDR3 bases: TGTGCCAGCAATCGGGACACTAAAGAGACCCAGTGCTTC. This gives the protein CASNRDTKETQCF. This chain links TRBV12-3 or TRBV12-4 with TRBJ2-5, with D possibly being TRBD1 (6 bases). The CDR3 contains 13 residues.

This clonotype was seen a handful of times. One base away lies a much larger clone, so this may be a sequencing read error. The J gene is TRBJ2-1, the V gene TRBV10-3; TRBD2 agrees at 7 bases. Germline CDR1 is ENHRY and CDR2 is SYGVKD. CDR3 length: 13 amino acids. This CDR3 reads CVISESRASGLFF. Written as DNA, the CDR3 is TGTGTCATCAGTGAGTCGCGGGCTAGCGGCCTCTTCTTC.

A remark on this clonotype: An end of the junction differs from the germline gene, which may be a read error. The V gene is TRBV29-1, the J gene TRBJ1-1, with 7 bases matching TRBD1. In germline, CDR1 is SQVTM, CDR2 ANQGSEA. This CDR3 contains 13 residues. The CDR3 coding sequence is TGCAGCACTCGGGACAGAGCGAACACTGAGGCTTTCTTT. Protein sequence: CSTRDRANTEAFF.

Remarks on this clonotype: A much larger clone lies one base from this, so it may be a read error. This chain uses TRBV11-2 with TRBJ2-1, with D tentatively TRBD1 or TRBD2 (5 bases each). CDR1 is SGHAT and CDR2 is FQNNGV in the germline V gene. This CDR3 is built from 19 residues. This CDR3 is CATSLGVKLAGSSYNEQFF. The CDR3 nucleotides are TGTGCCACCAGCTTAGGAGTTAAATTGGCAGGGAGCTCCTACAATGAGCAGTTCTTC. Together with reference TRBV11-2 and TRBJ2-1, the CDR3 gives the full variable domain: EAGVAQSPRYKIIEKRQSVAFWCNPISGHATLYWYQQILGQGPKLLIQFQNNGVVDDSQLPKDRFSAERLKGVDSTLKIQPAKLEDSAVYLCATSLGVKLAGSSYNEQFFGPGTRLTVL.

As to this clonotype: Germline and junction disagree at one end, which may indicate a read error. The rearrangement joins TRBV6-1 to TRBJ1-1; D gene uncertain. CDR1 and CDR2 from the germline V gene are MNHNS and SASEGT. CDR3 length: 15 amino acids. The CDR3 nucleotides read TGTGCCAGCAGTGAAGTAATACAGAAACTTCGGGAAACTTCCTTT. Protein product: CASSEVIQKLRETSF.

Turning to this clonotype: A clone one base away is much larger, so this may be a read error. V is TRBV6-2 or TRBV6-3 and J is TRBJ2-7; 7 bases agree with TRBD2. V shed 5 bases, J shed 5 bases, and the junction held 6 bases outside the gene matches. CDR1 is MNHEY, CDR2 SVGEGT, per germline. This CDR3 contains 13 residues. This chain's CDR3 is CASSLREKDEQYF. The CDR3, as DNA: TGTGCCAGCAGTCTGCGGGAGAAAGACGAGCAGTACTTC.